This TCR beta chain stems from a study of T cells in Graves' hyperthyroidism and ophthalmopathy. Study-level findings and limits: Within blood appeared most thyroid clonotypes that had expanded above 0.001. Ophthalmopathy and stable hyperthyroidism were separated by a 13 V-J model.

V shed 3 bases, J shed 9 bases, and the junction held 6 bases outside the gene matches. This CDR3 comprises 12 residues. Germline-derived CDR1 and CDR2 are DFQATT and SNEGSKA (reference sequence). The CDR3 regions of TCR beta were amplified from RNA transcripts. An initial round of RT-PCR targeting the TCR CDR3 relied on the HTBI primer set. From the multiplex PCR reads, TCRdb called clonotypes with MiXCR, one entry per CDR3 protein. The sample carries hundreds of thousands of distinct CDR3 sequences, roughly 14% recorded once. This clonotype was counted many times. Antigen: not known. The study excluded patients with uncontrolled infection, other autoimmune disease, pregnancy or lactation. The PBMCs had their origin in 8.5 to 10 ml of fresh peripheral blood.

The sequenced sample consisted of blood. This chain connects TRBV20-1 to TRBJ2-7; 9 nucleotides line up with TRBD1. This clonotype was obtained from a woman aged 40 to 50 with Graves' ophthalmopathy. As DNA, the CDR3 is TGCAGTGCTAGCTGGACAGGGGACGTGCAGTACTTC. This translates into CSASWTGDVQYF.